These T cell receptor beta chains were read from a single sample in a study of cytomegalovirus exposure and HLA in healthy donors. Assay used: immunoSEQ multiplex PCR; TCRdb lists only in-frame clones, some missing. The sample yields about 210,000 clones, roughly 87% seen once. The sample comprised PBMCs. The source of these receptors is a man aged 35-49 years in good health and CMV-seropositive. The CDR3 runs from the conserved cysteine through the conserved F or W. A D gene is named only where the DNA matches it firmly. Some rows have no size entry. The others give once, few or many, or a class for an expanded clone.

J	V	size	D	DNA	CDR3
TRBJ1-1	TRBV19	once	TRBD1	TGTGCCAGTAGTATCGGACAGGGGAACACTGAAGCTTTCTTT	CASSIGQGNTEAFF
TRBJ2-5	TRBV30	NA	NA	TGTGCCTGGAGTCTCGGTCACGAAGAGACCCAGTACTTC	CAWSLGHEETQYF
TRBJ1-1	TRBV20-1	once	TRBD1	TGCAGTGCAACAGGGGGCACTGAAGCTTTCTTT	CSATGGTEAFF
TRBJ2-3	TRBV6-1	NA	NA	TGTGCCAGCAGTGAAGCGCAGGGAGATACGCAGTATTTT	CASSEAQGDTQYF
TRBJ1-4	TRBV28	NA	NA	TGTGCCAGCAGGGCCATTAATGAAAAACTGTTTTTT	CASRAINEKLFF
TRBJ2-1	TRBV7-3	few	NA	TGTGCCAGCAGCTTTCTAAGAAGCACTAGGCTGGATGAGCAGTTCTTC	CASSFLRSTRLDEQFF
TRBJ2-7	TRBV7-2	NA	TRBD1	TGTGCCAGCAGCAGGACAGGGGGCACCTACGAGCAGTACTTC	CASSRTGGTYEQYF
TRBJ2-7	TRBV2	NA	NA	TGTGCCAGCACCGGGGAACCCTACGAGCAGTACTTC	CASTGEPYEQYF
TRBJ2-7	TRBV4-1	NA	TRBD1	TGCGCCAGCAGCCAAGATGGTTTCGGTGGGACAGCAAGAAGCTTCTCCTACGAGCAGTACTTC	CASSQDGFGGTARSFSYEQYF
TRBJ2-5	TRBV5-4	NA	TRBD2	TGTGCCAGCAGTTCAGGGACTAGCGGGACAGAGACCCAGTACTTC	CASSSGTSGTETQYF
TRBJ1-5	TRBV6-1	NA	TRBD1	TGTGCCAGCAGTGCCGGGACAGGGCTTTATAGCAATCAGCCCCAGCATTTT	CASSAGTGLYSNQPQHF
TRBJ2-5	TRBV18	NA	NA	TGTGCCAGCTCACCACGGGAGGAGACCCAGTACTTC	CASSPREETQYF
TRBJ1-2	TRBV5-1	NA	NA	TGCGCCAGCAGCTTGGCTGGCCAGTTAATGGACTATGGCTACACCTTC	CASSLAGQLMDYGYTF
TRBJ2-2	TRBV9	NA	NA	TGTGCCAGCAGCACTCGGATCGAGGGATTCGGGGAGCTGTTTTTT	CASSTRIEGFGELFF
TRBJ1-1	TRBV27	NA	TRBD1	TGTGCCAGCAGTTTCGTAAGGGTGACAGGGGTCACTGAAGCTTTCTTT	CASSFVRVTGVTEAFF
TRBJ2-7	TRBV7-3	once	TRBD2	TGTGCCAGCAGCCCCAGCGGGAATTCCTACGAGCAGTACTTC	CASSPSGNSYEQYF
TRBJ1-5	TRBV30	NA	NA	TGTGCCTGGAGTCCACATAGCAATCAGCCCCAGCATTTT	CAWSPHSNQPQHF
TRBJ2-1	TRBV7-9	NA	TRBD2	TGTGCCAGCAGGGCGGGACTAGGTATAACCTATGAGCAGTTCTTC	CASRAGLGITYEQFF
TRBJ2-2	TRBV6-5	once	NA	TGTGCCAGTTGCAGGAACGCCGGGGAGCTGTTTTTT	CASCRNAGELFF
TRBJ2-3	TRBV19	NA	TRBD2	TGTGCCAGTAGTATAGCCCCTTTAGCGGGAGGGTTAGGTACGCAGTATTTT	CASSIAPLAGGLGTQYF
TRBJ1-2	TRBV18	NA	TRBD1	TGTGCCAGCTCACCACCGGACAGGTTGTATGGCTACACCTTC	CASSPPDRLYGYTF
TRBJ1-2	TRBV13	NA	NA	TGTGCCAGCGTGCGTGGCTACACCTTC	CASVRGYTF
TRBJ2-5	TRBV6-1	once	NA	TGTGCCGGCTCGTCGGGTTGGTACCAAGAGACCCAGTACTTC	CAGSSGWYQETQYF
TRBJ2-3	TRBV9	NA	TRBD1	TGTGCCAGCAGCGTAGCCCCCGGGACAGAGGGCACAGATACGCAGTATTTT	CASSVAPGTEGTDTQYF
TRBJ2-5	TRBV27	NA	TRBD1	TGTGCCAGCAGTCCCCGGAGGACAGGGTTTGAGACCCAGTACTTC	CASSPRRTGFETQYF
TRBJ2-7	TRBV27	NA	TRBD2	TGTGCCAGCTCGCAAGCGGGGCGGGAGAAATACGAGCAGTACTTC	CASSQAGREKYEQYF
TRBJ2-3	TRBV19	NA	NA	TGTGCCAGTAGTCCACAGGGTTCGAGAGCAGATACGCAGTATTTT	CASSPQGSRADTQYF
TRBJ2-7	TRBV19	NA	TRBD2	TGTGCCAGTAGTATCGCTAGCGGGGCCTACGAGCAGTACTTC	CASSIASGAYEQYF
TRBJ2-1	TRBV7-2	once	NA	TGTGCCAGCAGCAGGGCACTAGCAGATGAGCAGTTCTTC	CASSRALADEQFF
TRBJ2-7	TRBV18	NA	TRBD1	TGTGCCAGCTCACAGAGACAGGGGGTCTACGAGCAGTACTTC	CASSQRQGVYEQYF
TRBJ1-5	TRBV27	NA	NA	TGTGCCAGCGCCAGGGAATACAATCAGCCCCAGCATTTT	CASAREYNQPQHF
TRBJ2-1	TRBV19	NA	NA	TGTGCCAGTAGTATGGGAGTATCCTACAATGAGCAGTTCTTC	CASSMGVSYNEQFF
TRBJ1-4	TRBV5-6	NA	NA	TGTGCCAGCAGCCAGGGTCCAGGGAATAGGGAAAAACTGTTTTTT	CASSQGPGNREKLFF
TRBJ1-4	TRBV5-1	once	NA	TGCGCCAGCAGCCGAGGACAGCTGACTGGGGCTAATGAAAAACTGTTTTTT	CASSRGQLTGANEKLFF
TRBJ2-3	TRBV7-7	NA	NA	TGTGCCAGCAGCTTGACTAGTCTTAGTACGCAGTATTTT	CASSLTSLSTQYF
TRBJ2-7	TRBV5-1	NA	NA	TGCGCCAGCAGCTTGGGACTGGCAGCAGAGCAGTACTTC	CASSLGLAAEQYF
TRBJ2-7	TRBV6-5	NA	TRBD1	TGTGCCAGCAGTTGGGCCGGGACAGGGGCGTACGAGCAGTACTTC	CASSWAGTGAYEQYF
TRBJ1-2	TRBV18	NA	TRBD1	TGTGCCAGCTCACCACCGGGACAGGGGAACTATGGCTACACCTTC	CASSPPGQGNYGYTF
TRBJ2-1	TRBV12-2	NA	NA	TGTGCAAGAGGGAGGGCCCTCGACAATGAGCAGTTCTTC	CARGRALDNEQFF
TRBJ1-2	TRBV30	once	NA	TGTGCCTGGACCGAATGGCAGAATAACTATGGCTACACCTTC	CAWTEWQNNYGYTF
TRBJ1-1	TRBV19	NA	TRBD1	TGTGCCAGTCGATCAGGGGGAACTGAAGCTTTCTTT	CASRSGGTEAFF
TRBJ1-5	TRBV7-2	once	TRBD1	TGTGCCAGCAGCTTACGACAGGGAGATCAGCCCCAGCATTTT	CASSLRQGDQPQHF
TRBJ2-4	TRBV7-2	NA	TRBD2	TGTGCCAGCAGCTTAGAGGGACTAGCGGAAAACATTCAGTACTTC	CASSLEGLAENIQYF
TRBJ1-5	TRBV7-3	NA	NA	TGTGCCAGCAGCTTAACGTCAGGTCAGCCCCAGCATTTT	CASSLTSGQPQHF
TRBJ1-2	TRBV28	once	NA	TGTGCCAGTAATCAGGGGAACTATGGCTACACCTTC	CASNQGNYGYTF